This TCR beta chain is drawn from a study of early T cells in non-severe SARS-CoV-2 infection (dated by TCRdb to the early 2020s). Regarding the study in general: Because TCR sequencing was done on bulk RNA from unsorted whole blood, the alpha and beta chains could not be paired.

Libraries were constructed by 5' RACE. Sequenced using a NextSeq 500. To correct for sequencing error and PCR bias, the TCR library protocol tagged individual cDNA molecules with unique molecular identifiers. Both TCR alpha and beta chains were sequenced, and tight co-correlation was observed between alpha and beta sequence abundances in each sample. Regarding the original processing steps: V gene, J gene and CDR3 annotation of TCR sequences was performed with Decombinator V4. Expanded TCRs were defined as changing significantly between any two time points under a Poisson model with p below 0.0001. TCR abundances were normalised to the total number of TCRs sequenced per sample and were expressed as counts per million. TRAV1-2 paired with TRAJ12, TRAJ20 or TRAJ33 defined MAIT TCRs, while TRAV10 paired with TRAJ18 defined iNKT TCRs. VDJdb, accessed 1 November 2021, was searched for CMV, EBV and SARS-CoV-2 annotated TCRs, excluding TCRs annotated for multiple antigens. TCRdb itself trimmed the public reads at Q25 with fastp, ran MiXCR and retained productive beta chains. Duplicate CDR3 protein sequences are folded into a single record with the most common DNA and genes. What appears here as the V and J calls and clone size reflects TCRdb's work, not the paper's. This sample has 80,000 to 95,000 distinct CDR3 sequences in its table, and about 14% of those were observed once. Jointly, the top ten make up 9.5% to 13% of the sample.

CDR1 is given as LGHDT and CDR2 as YNNKEL, both from the germline V gene (reference sequence). Cut back by 1 base and 7 bases, the V and J ends lie 7 bases apart. From its cysteine to its phenylalanine, the CDR3 spans 12 amino acids. The retained sequence is limited to the CDR3, 36 bases, with the frame set at the first base. Study-wide conclusions, independent of this receptor: VDJdb matching was skewed toward anti-spike CD8 responses and likely underestimated virus-specific expansions by missing private and CD4 specificities.

In its sample, this clonotype was seen a few times. Its antigen is still unknown. Base-call qualities are not available, and no considerably larger clone is one nucleotide away. This was a case-control study nested in a cohort of healthcare workers in London, UK, who had nasopharyngeal swab PCR tests and blood samples taken every week. Between 23 and 31 March 2020, the week of the UK lockdown, healthcare workers were enrolled and then followed up weekly for as long as 16 weeks. The sample taken for sequencing was whole blood. This TCR was sampled from an adult who was a healthcare worker with PCR-confirmed SARS-CoV-2 infection or an uninfected control (not recorded which). The receptor chain draws on TRBV3-1 and TRBJ1-2, with the D gene uncertain. DNA sequence: TGTGCCAGCAGCCAAGGTTCTGTTGGCTACACCTTC. This is translated as CASSQGSVGYTF.